The T cell receptor beta chain described here comes from a study of T cells in Graves' hyperthyroidism and ophthalmopathy (dated by TCRdb to the late 2010s). The study in broad terms: Peripheral blood was sampled at the time of initial diagnosis, prior to any treatment. After sampling, hyperthyroidism patients received methimazole starting at 30 mg daily, and ophthalmopathy patients received high-dose intravenous methylprednisolone. The paper describes TCR Vbeta CDR3 sequencing of 135 peripheral blood samples, made up of some 40 ophthalmopathy patients, 70 to 80 hyperthyroidism patients and 17 progressor patients. An independent validation cohort of under 20 hyperthyroidism patients and 17 patients who later progressed to ophthalmopathy tested prospective prediction of ophthalmopathy. The study also compared thyroid tissue and blood T-cell repertoires from 5 to 7 Graves' hyperthyroidism patients. To identify distinguishing TCR V-J signatures, a discovery cohort of about 100 patients was used, comprising 40 to 45 with Graves' ophthalmopathy and around 60 with stable Graves' hyperthyroidism. The 100 or so discovery patients were randomly split 7:3 into training and test sets.

Stable Graves' hyperthyroidism was defined as the absence of progression to ophthalmopathy over 18 months of follow-up. Hyperthyroidism patients were newly diagnosed, had a disease duration of under 2 months, and were aged 18 to 65 years. Patients with uncontrolled infections, other autoimmune diseases, pregnancy or lactation were excluded. Diagnoses were established on the basis of clinical symptoms, serum thyroxine and TRAb, thyroid ultrasound, and orbital computed tomography. Ficoll-Paque density gradient centrifugation was used to isolate PBMCs from around 10 ml of fresh peripheral blood. Total RNA was extracted with Trizol reagent, and quality was checked on an Agilent 2100 Bioanalyzer. There are 17 amino acids in the CDR3, from cysteine to phenylalanine inclusive. Only the CDR3 region is kept as DNA, spanning 51 bases read in frame from base 1. CDR1 and CDR2 are read off the germline V gene (reference sequence) as SEHNR and FQNEAQ. V is pruned by 1 base and J by 4 bases, leaving 10 bases of the junction without a gene match.

Broader findings and caveats from the paper: Sample size was not statistically predetermined, and investigators were not blinded to group allocation. Ophthalmopathy was separated from stable hyperthyroidism by a 13 V-J signature model, with roughly 88% sensitivity and 81% to 82% specificity obtained in cross-validation and 80%/75% obtained in testing. During validation, the model predicted progression to ophthalmopathy a median of around 6 months ahead of onset, with almost 71% sensitivity and roughly 75% specificity. Most expanded thyroid clonotypes (frequency above 0.001) were also found in blood, which suggests that blood repertoires may mirror thyroid immune responses.

This clonotype was detected ten times or more. Its antigen is not yet known. Per-nucleotide qualities are absent, and no much larger clonotype sits a single base away. The TCR beta CDR3 regions were amplified from RNA transcripts. For the first round of RT-PCR on the TCR CDR3, the HTBI primer set was used together with the Qiagen OneStep RT-PCR kit. Libraries were constructed in a second round of multiplex PCR, after which size selection and purification were performed. The libraries were sequenced on an Illumina HiSeq2000 using paired-end 100 bp reads. The authors' pipeline ran thus. SOAPnuke was used to process the raw data, removing reads that contained adapters or uncalled bases, had a mean Phred below 15, or lacked an exact match to the constant primer or identifier. COPE v1.2.5 was used to merge the high-quality paired reads, and each unique nucleotide sequence was defined as a clonotype. MiTCR v1.1 was used to align the clonotypes against IMGT TRBV, TRBD and TRBJ reference segments. Only V-J combinations with frequency above 0.0001, covering about 99% of repertoires, were analysed. The TCS score was defined as the ratio of F50 (clonal expansion) to E x V (chaos), calculated using BLOSUM62-based TCRdist between CDR3 peptides within each V-J. Welch's t-statistics and random forest reduced around 510 V-J features to around 14, which were used in a naive Bayes classifier (R e1071). The similarity between thyroid and blood repertoires was quantified using the Morisita-Horn index. The public reads were run again by TCRdb, first through fastp at Q25 and then through MiXCR, and only productive beta chains were kept. Entries that share a CDR3 protein sequence are merged under the most common genes and DNA. TCRdb assigned the V and J calls; the authors' analysis was not used. The table for this sample lists roughly 100,000 distinct CDR3 sequences; roughly 47% of them were counted only once. The ten most abundant clones make up roughly 26% of the sample.

The sample consisted of blood. Recombination connected TRBV7-9 to TRBJ1-5; 7 nucleotides in the junction match TRBD1. This sequence originates from a man aged 35 to 55 with Graves' hyperthyroidism. The nucleotide sequence reads TGTGCCAGCAGCTTAGTAGGAGAGACAGGGTATAATCAGCCCCAGCATTTT. This encodes CASSLVGETGYNQPQHF.